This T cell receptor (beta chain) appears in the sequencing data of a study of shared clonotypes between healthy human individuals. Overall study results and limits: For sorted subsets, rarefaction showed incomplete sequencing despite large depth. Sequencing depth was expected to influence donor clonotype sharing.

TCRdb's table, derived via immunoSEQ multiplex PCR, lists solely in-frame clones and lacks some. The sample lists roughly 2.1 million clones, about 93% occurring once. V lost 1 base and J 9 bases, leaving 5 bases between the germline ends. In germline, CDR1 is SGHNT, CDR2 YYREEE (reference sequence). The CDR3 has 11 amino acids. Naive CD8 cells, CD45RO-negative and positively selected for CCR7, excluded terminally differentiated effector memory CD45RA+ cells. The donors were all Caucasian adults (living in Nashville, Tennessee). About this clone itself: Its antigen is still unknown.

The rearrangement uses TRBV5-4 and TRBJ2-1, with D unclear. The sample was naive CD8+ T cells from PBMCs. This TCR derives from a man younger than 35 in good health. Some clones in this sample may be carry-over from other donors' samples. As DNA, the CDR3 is TGTGCCAGCAGCTTGTCTCGTGAGCAGTTCTTC. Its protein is CASSLSREQFF.